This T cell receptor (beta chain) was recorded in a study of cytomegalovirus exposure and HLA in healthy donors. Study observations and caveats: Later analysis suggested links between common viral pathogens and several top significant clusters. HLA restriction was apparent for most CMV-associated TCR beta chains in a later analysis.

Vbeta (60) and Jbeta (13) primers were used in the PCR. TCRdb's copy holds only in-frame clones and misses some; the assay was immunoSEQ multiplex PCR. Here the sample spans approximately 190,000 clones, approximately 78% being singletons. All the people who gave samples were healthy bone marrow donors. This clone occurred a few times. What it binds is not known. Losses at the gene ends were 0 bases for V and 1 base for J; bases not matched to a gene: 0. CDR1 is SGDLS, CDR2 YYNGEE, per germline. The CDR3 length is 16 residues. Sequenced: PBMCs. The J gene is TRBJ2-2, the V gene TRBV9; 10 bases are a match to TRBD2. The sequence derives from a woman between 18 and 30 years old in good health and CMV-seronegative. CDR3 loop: CASSVGLAGNTGELFF. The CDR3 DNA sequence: TGTGCCAGCAGCGTAGGACTAGCGGGGAACACCGGGGAGCTGTTTTTT.